The 28 T cell receptor beta chains reported below all come from one sample, sequenced in a study of technical replicates of blood from a few donors. Sequencing used immunoSEQ multiplex PCR; TCRdb keeps in-frame clones, though not all of them. This table holds more than 65,000 clones, roughly 96% found once. The sample taken for sequencing was T cells isolated from PBMCs. These receptors all stem from a human donor in good health.

The chain couples TRBV19 to TRBJ2-7; TRBD1 matches 8 bases. Germline V gene sequence: CDR1 LNHDA, CDR2 SQIVND (reference sequence). This CDR3 is 14 amino acids long. V lost 4 bases and J lost 3; bases outside the gene matches: 5. CDR3 sequence: CASSTLGQGYEQYF. CDR3 in DNA: TGTGCCAGTAGTACACTTGGACAGGGCTACGAGCAGTACTTC.

This chain connects TRBV28 to TRBJ1-2, with a possible D match to TRBD1 (6 bases). V was shortened by 6 bases and J by 3 bases, with 14 bases between the two germline ends. CDR1 and CDR2 (germline): MDHEN, SYDVKM. CDR3 size: 14 residues. Here the CDR3 reads CASRDPGQYYGYTF. CDR3 in DNA: TGTGCCAGCAGAGACCCAGGACAGTACTATGGCTACACCTTC.

V gene TRBV7-2 combines with J gene TRBJ1-2; D not resolved. Trimming took 4 bases from V and 3 from J, leaving 21 bases between them. Per the germline V gene, CDR1 is SGHTA and CDR2 is FQGNSA. The CDR3 sequence is 17 residues long. The CDR3 region has the DNA TGTGCCAGCAGCTCTAACACAGATACGGTTCGATACTATGGCTACACCTTC. Encoded protein: CASSSNTDTVRYYGYTF.

This clone was counted a single time. The chain recombines TRBV19 with TRBJ2-7, with 7 bases aligning to TRBD2. This CDR3 region has 14 residues. With V trimmed by 1 base and J by 1 base, 1 base remained unmatched. Germline CDR1 and CDR2: LNHDA and SQIVND (reference sequence). CDR3 in DNA: TGTGCCAGTAGTATAGGGGGGGGATCCTACGAGCAGTACTTC. Its translation is CASSIGGGSYEQYF.

The V and J genes are TRBV9 and TRBJ1-2, with D uncertain. The length of the CDR3 is 14 residues. Trimming pared 3 bases from V and 8 bases from J, leaving 17 bases between. The germline gives CDR1 SGDLS, CDR2 YYNGEE. For the CDR3, the DNA is TGTGCCAGCAGCGCGGGGATGGGCCCGAGGGGCTACACCTTC. Protein sequence: CASSAGMGPRGYTF.

This chain connects TRBV19 to TRBJ1-1; D not resolved. V shed 5 bases and J shed 7 bases, with 20 bases lying between them. CDR3 length: 15 residues. Germline V CDR1 and CDR2: LNHDA, SQIVND (reference sequence). The CDR3 sequence: CASSSPSAGILEAFF. DNA of the CDR3: TGTGCCAGTAGTTCCCCTTCAGCGGGGATCCTTGAAGCTTTCTTT. The variable domain in full, completed from reference TRBV19 and TRBJ1-1, reads DGGITQSPKYLFRKEGQNVTLSCEQNLNHDAMYWYRQDPGQGLRLIYYSQIVNDFQKGDIAEGYSVSREKKESFPLTVTSAQKNPTAFYLCASSSPSAGILEAFFGQGTRLTVV.

This chain joins TRBV7-2 and TRBJ1-5; 8 bases match TRBD1. Germline-derived CDR1 and CDR2 are SGHTA and FQGNSA. This CDR3 is built from 16 residues. Trimming cost V 0 bases and J 3 bases; bases outside gene matches: 4. CDR3 in amino acids: CASSLADRVANQPQHF. CDR3 nucleotide sequence: TGTGCCAGCAGCTTAGCGGACAGGGTTGCCAATCAGCCCCAGCATTTT.

The V gene is TRBV7-3, the J gene TRBJ1-2; 7 nucleotides agree with TRBD1. The J segment lost 3 bases and the V segment lost 4 bases, leaving 2 bases of the junction unmatched. CDR1 and CDR2 from the germline V gene are SGHTA and FQGTGA. This CDR3 comprises 13 residues. The CDR3 reads CASSSGTDYGYTF. The DNA of the CDR3 is TGTGCCAGCAGCTCTGGGACAGACTATGGCTACACCTTC.

This chain uses TRBV6-5 with TRBJ2-5, with 10 nucleotides matching TRBD2. CDR3 length: 15 amino acids. V shed 4 bases and J 7 bases; nucleotides not matched to a gene: 9. Per germline, CDR1 MNHEY and CDR2 SVGAGI. Written as DNA, the CDR3 is TGTGCCAGCAGTTCGCCGGGACTAGCGATAGGGACCCAGTACTTC. The encoded protein is CASSSPGLAIGTQYF.

The genes are TRBV6-5 and TRBJ2-7, with 9 bases lining up with TRBD1. This CDR3 contains 13 residues. Trimming at V came to 4 bases and at J to 4 bases, leaving 2 bases not matched to a gene. Looked up from germline, CDR1 is MNHEY and CDR2 is SVGAGI. The CDR3 region has the DNA TGTGCCAGCAGTTTCGGGACAGGGTACGAGCAGTACTTC. This codes for CASSFGTGYEQYF.

The gene calls are TRBV28 and TRBJ2-7, with D possibly being TRBD2 (6 bases). CDR1 and CDR2 (germline): MDHEN, SYDVKM. V was pared by 5 bases and J by 4 bases, with 21 bases between. The CDR3 is 16 residues long. The CDR3 bases are TGTGCCAGCAGTCCGGGGCCGGGGGAACTTCTTTACGAGCAGTACTTC. Amino acids: CASSPGPGELLYEQYF.

V usage is TRBV9 and J usage is TRBJ2-3, with D perhaps matching TRBD1 (6 bases). V dropped 3 bases and J dropped 2 bases, with 10 bases sitting between them. There are 14 residues in the CDR3. Germline V gene sequence: CDR1 SGDLS, CDR2 YYNGEE. Written as DNA, the CDR3 is TGTGCCAGCAGCGCATACAGGGACACAGATACGCAGTATTTT. This sequence encodes CASSAYRDTDTQYF.

The CDR3 loop reads CATSREAAGIGNQPQHF. The DNA for the CDR3 is TGTGCCACCAGCAGAGAGGCGGCAGGGATCGGCAATCAGCCCCAGCATTTT. The V call is TRBV15, the J call TRBJ1-5; possible D gene TRBD1, 5 bases. CDR3 length: 17 residues. The germline gives CDR1 LNHNV, CDR2 YYDKDF (reference sequence). Trimming left V 0 bases short and J 2 bases short, with 14 bases between.

The V and J genes are TRBV6-5 and TRBJ2-7; 7 positions agree with TRBD1. The CDR3 runs to 16 residues. J lost 4 bases, V lost 0 bases, and 9 bases had no gene match. Germline CDR1 and CDR2: MNHEY and SVGAGI. The CDR3 sequence: CASSYSIGTATYEQYF. The CDR3 DNA reads as TGTGCCAGCAGTTACTCCATAGGGACAGCTACATACGAGCAGTACTTC.

The chain links TRBV10-3 to TRBJ1-1, with 8 bases identical to TRBD1. CDR1 is ENHRY and CDR2 is SYGVKD in the germline V gene. The CDR3 totals 14 residues. The V segment lost 3 bases and the J segment 5 bases; nucleotides outside the gene matches: 5. In nucleotides, the CDR3 is TGTGCCATCAGTGAAGCCGACAGGGGAACTGAAGCTTTCTTT. As protein: CAISEADRGTEAFF.

The chain uses TRBV25-1 and TRBJ2-1; D ambiguous. Looked up from germline, CDR1 is MGHDK and CDR2 is SYGVNS. There are 14 residues in the CDR3. The V and J ends lost 2 bases and 7 bases respectively, with 12 bases between them. The CDR3: CASSEPLSVNEQFF. CDR3 sequence (DNA): TGTGCCAGCAGTGAACCCCTTTCGGTTAATGAGCAGTTCTTC.

The CDR3 spells CASSITVSYEQYF. The CDR3 DNA sequence: TGTGCCAGTAGTATAACAGTTTCCTACGAGCAGTACTTC. This sequence joins TRBV19 and TRBJ2-7; unclear D gene. CDR1 and CDR2 (germline): LNHDA, SQIVND (reference sequence). V gave up 2 bases and J gave up 1 base, with 6 bases separating them. This CDR3 spans 13 amino acids.

This clone was seen once. V is TRBV27 and J is TRBJ2-5, with 12 bases aligning to TRBD2. Germline loops: CDR1 MNHEY, CDR2 SMNVEV (reference sequence). The CDR3 spans 15 residues. V shed 8 bases, J shed 4 bases, and the junction held 8 bases outside the gene matches. The CDR3 here is CASPWTSGIAETQYF. The CDR3 DNA reads TGTGCCAGCCCCTGGACTAGCGGGATTGCAGAGACCCAGTACTTC.

This clone was detected only once. The gene calls are TRBV6-1 and TRBJ2-1; 10 positions match TRBD2. Germline CDR1 is MNHNS and CDR2 is SASEGT. The length of the CDR3 is 15 residues. The J segment lost 3 bases and the V segment lost 5 bases, leaving 4 bases of the junction unmatched. CDR3 coding DNA: TGTGCCAGCAGTTCCCTAGCGGGAGACTACAATGAGCAGTTCTTC. Protein: CASSSLAGDYNEQFF.

This chain joins TRBV9 and TRBJ1-2; TRBD1 matches 10 bases. From germline, CDR1 is SGDLS and CDR2 YYNGEE. V shed 0 bases and J 3 bases; nucleotides not matched to a gene: 8. This CDR3 comprises 17 residues. The CDR3 DNA reads TGTGCCAGCAGCGTAGATAGAGGGACAGGGGACTACTATGGCTACACCTTC. Its protein is CASSVDRGTGDYYGYTF. The whole variable domain, filled in from reference TRBV9 and TRBJ1-2, reads DSGVTQTPKHLITATGQRVTLRCSPRSGDLSVYWYQQSLDQGLQFLIQYYNGEERAKGNILERFSAQQFPDLHSELNLSSLELGDSALYFCASSVDRGTGDYYGYTFGSGTRLTVV.

J is TRBJ1-2 and V is TRBV28; D might be TRBD1 (5 bases). The V gene's germline CDR1 is MDHEN and CDR2 SYDVKM. Trimming took 2 bases from V and 4 from J, leaving 8 bases between them. The CDR3 is made up of 13 amino acids. CDR3 sequence: CASSLPGLYGYTF. The CDR3 nucleotides are TGTGCCAGCAGTTTACCGGGACTCTATGGCTACACCTTC.

The DNA for the CDR3 is TGTGCCAGCAGTTACTGGCGGGAGGGCCGGGAGACCCAGTACTTC. Its protein product is CASSYWREGRETQYF. The chain uses TRBV6-5 and TRBJ2-5; 9 nucleotides match TRBD2. The CDR3 covers 15 residues. With V trimmed by 1 base and J by 5 bases, 5 bases remained unmatched. Germline CDR1 is MNHEY and CDR2 is SVGAGI.

The chain carries TRBV5-5 and TRBJ1-1, with TRBD1 matching 7 bases. This CDR3 is 14 amino acids long. Trimming removed 4 bases from V and 5 bases from J; junction bases left unmatched: 8. The germline gives CDR1 SGHKS, CDR2 YYEKEE (reference sequence). The CDR3 DNA follows: TGTGCCAGCAGCGTAACAGGGGATCATACTGAAGCTTTCTTT. Translating gives CASSVTGDHTEAFF.

This chain connects TRBV7-9 to TRBJ2-1; tentative D call: TRBD2 (5 bases). CDR1 and CDR2 (germline): SEHNR, FQNEAQ (reference sequence). Trimming cost V 4 bases and J 7 bases, with 11 bases left between them. This CDR3 is 13 amino acids long. CDR3 bases: TGTGCCAGCAGCTCCCCGCGGGCTAATGAGCAGTTCTTC. It is translated as CASSSPRANEQFF. The full variable domain, rest sourced from reference TRBV7-9 and TRBJ2-1, is DTGVSQNPRHKITKRGQNVTFRCDPISEHNRLYWYRQTLGQGPEFLTYFQNEAQLEKSRLLSDRFSAERPKGSFSTLEIQRTEQGDSAMYLCASSSPRANEQFFGPGTRLTVL.

This rearrangement joins TRBV28 to TRBJ2-7; D may be TRBD2 (6 bases). Germline CDR1 is MDHEN and CDR2 is SYDVKM. This CDR3 is 15 amino acids long. V shed 5 bases and J shed 0 bases, with 14 bases lying between them. The CDR3 sequence: CASSPRDFNSYEQYF. The CDR3 bases are TGTGCCAGCAGTCCCAGGGACTTTAACTCCTACGAGCAGTACTTC.

V and J are TRBV7-9 and TRBJ1-1; perhaps TRBD1 as D (6 bases). CDR3 length equals 15 residues. The V gene's germline CDR1 is SEHNR and CDR2 FQNEAQ (reference sequence). V lost 5 bases, J lost 3 bases, and 16 bases lay in between. CDR3 amino acids: CASSKGGGWDTEAFF. The CDR3, as DNA: TGTGCCAGCAGCAAGGGGGGGGGATGGGACACTGAAGCTTTCTTT.

CDR3 sequence: CASSLAGSSYEQYF. For the CDR3, the DNA is TGCGCCAGCAGCCTAGCGGGGAGTTCCTACGAGCAGTACTTC. The chain uses TRBV5-1 and TRBJ2-7; 9 bases are a match to TRBD2. This CDR3 has 14 residues. Unmatched junction bases numbered 3, after V lost 4 bases and J lost 1 base. Germline V CDR1 and CDR2: SGHRS, YFSETQ.

This chain uses TRBV5-4 with TRBJ1-1; D not certain. Trimming cost V 3 bases and J 0 bases, with 12 bases left between them. This CDR3 spans 15 amino acids. Germline V gene sequence: CDR1 SGHNT, CDR2 YYREEE (reference sequence). The CDR3 nucleotides are TGTGCCAGCAGCTCGGGGTCCCAGATGAACACTGAAGCTTTCTTT. Amino acid sequence: CASSSGSQMNTEAFF.